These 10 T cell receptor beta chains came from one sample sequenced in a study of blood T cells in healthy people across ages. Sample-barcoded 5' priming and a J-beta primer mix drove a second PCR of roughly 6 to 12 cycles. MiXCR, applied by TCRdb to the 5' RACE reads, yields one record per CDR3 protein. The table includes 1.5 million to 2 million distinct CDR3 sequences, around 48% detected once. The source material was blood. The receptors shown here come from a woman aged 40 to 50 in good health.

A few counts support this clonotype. The CDR3 bases are TGTGCCAGCAGCTTGTTTCCCGACATGAACACTGAAGCTTTCTTT. Its translation: CASSLFPDMNTEAFF. The chain recombines TRBV5-5 with TRBJ1-1; D is uncertain. Trimming shortened V by 1 base and J by 0 bases, and 10 bases separated the two germline ends. Germline assignment: CDR1 SGHKS and CDR2 YYEKEE (reference sequence). This CDR3 region has 15 residues.

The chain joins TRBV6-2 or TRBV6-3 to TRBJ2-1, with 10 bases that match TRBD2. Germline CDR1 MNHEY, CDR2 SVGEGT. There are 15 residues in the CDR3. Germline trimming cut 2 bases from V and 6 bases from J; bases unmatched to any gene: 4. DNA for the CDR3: TGTGCCAGCAGTTACCCCGAGCGGGGGGGCAATGAGCAGTTCTTC. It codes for CASSYPERGGNEQFF.

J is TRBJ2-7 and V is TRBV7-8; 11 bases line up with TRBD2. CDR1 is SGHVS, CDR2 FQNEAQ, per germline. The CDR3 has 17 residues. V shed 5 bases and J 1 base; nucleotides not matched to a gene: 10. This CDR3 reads CASSRRVASGGSYEQYF. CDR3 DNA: TGTGCCAGCAGCCGAAGAGTCGCTAGCGGGGGGTCCTACGAGCAGTACTTC.

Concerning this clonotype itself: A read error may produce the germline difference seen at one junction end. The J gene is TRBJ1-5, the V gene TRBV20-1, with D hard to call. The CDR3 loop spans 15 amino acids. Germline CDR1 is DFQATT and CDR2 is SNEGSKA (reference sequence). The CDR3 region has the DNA TGCAGTGCTCCGGGTGGCATTTATAGCAACCAGCCCCAGCATTTT. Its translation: CSAPGGIYSNQPQHF.

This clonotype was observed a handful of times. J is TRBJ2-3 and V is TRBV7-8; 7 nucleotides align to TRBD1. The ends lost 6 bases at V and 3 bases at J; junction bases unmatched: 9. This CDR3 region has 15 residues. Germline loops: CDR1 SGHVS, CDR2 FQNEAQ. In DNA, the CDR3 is TGTGCCAGCAGACCTAGACAGGGTCCGACAGATACGCAGTATTTT. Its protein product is CASRPRQGPTDTQYF.

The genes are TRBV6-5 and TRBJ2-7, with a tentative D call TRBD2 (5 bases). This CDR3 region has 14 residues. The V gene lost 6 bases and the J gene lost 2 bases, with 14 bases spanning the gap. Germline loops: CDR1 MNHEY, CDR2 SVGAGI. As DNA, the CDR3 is TGTGCCAGCAGAGGCGGCGCCGGGACCTACGAGCAGTACTTC. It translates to CASRGGAGTYEQYF.

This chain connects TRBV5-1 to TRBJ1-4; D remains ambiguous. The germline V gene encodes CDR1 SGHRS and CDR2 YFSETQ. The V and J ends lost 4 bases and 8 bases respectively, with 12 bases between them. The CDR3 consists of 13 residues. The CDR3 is CASSAEQREKLFF. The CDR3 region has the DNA TGCGCCAGCAGCGCTGAACAGAGGGAAAAACTGTTTTTT.

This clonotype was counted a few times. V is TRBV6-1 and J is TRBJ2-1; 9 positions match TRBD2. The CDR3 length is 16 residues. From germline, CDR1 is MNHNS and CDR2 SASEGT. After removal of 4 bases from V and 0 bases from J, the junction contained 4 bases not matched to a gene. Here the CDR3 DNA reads TGTGCCAGCAGTGCGCTAGCGGGGCCCTCCTACAATGAGCAGTTCTTC. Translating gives CASSALAGPSYNEQFF.

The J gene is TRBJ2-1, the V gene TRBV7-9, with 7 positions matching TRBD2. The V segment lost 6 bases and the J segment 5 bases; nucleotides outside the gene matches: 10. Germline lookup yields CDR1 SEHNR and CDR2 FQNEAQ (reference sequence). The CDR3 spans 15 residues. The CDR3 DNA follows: TGTGCCAGCAGTCCTCCGGGGGGAAGCAACAATGAGCAGTTCTTC. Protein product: CASSPPGGSNNEQFF.

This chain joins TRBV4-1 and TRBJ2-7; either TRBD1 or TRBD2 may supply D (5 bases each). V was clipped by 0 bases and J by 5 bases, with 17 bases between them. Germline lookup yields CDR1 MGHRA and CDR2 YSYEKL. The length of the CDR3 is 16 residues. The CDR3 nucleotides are TGCGCCAGCAGCCAAGATCTGGGACGATATGTCGACGAGCAGTACTTC. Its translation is CASSQDLGRYVDEQYF.